The clone carrying this T cell receptor beta chain was found a few times. This CDR3 region has 15 residues. V was cut by 3 bases and J by 0 bases, with 14 bases left in between. Germline V gene lookup returns CDR1 SQVTM and CDR2 ANQGSEA. Expressed TCRB transcripts were sequenced after all isolated RNA was converted to cDNA. Method: immunoSEQ multiplex PCR; TCRdb's copy keeps in-frame clones and lacks some. Found here are hundreds of thousands of clones, approximately 28% of them singletons; the top ten hold 0.05% to 0.07%. This sample was included in a study of beta chain features in type 1 diabetes. On the study more broadly: Taken together, all samples contributed nearly 110 million examined sorted cells.

Purity exceeding 95% was reached by all sorted populations. The sequencing input was naive CD4+ T cells from blood. This sequence was found in a man aged 18 to 35 in good health. V and J are TRBV29-1 and TRBJ1-2, with unresolved D. CDR3 coding DNA: TGCAGCGTTGATGAGGGCATACCCCCTAACTATGGCTACACCTTC. Amino acid sequence: CSVDEGIPPNYGYTF.